The source of this TCR beta chain is a study of T cell changes during pregnancy in multiple sclerosis. Assay used: immunoSEQ multiplex PCR; TCRdb lists only in-frame clones, some missing. This table has about 40,000 clones, about 91% appearing once. Trimming at V came to 1 base and at J to 4 bases, leaving 6 bases not matched to a gene. The CDR3 totals 15 residues. Germline lookup yields CDR1 SGHTA and CDR2 FQGNSA. The chain recombines TRBV7-2 with TRBJ2-5; 7 positions match TRBD2. The clonotype comes from a female donor in good health, enrolled as a control in a pregnancy study. The source material was CD4+ T cells from peripheral blood mononuclear cells, sampled in the second trimester of pregnancy. This CDR3 is CASSLGGSVGETQYF. In DNA, the CDR3 is TGTGCCAGCAGCTTAGGCGGGAGCGTTGGAGAGACCCAGTACTTC.